This T cell receptor beta chain was documented in a study of technical replicates of blood from several donors. Only in-frame clones appear in the TCRdb table, and some are missing; sequencing was by immunoSEQ multiplex PCR. The data contain around 84,000 clones, about 98% of them singletons. Trimming left V 6 bases short and J 1 base short, with 9 bases between. Germline V gives CDR1 MNHEY, CDR2 SVGAGI. This CDR3 contains 14 residues. The sequence was collected from a human donor in good health. The material sequenced was T cells isolated from PBMCs. The chain recombines TRBV6-5 with TRBJ2-2; weak D call: TRBD1 (6 bases). The CDR3 loop is CASRQTGNTGELFF. CDR3 DNA: TGTGCCAGCAGACAGACAGGGAACACCGGGGAGCTGTTTTTT.